This T cell receptor (beta chain) was sequenced for a study of beta chain features in type 1 diabetes. Sequencing targeted expressed TCRB transcripts, as all isolated RNA had been reverse transcribed. There were approximately 3.7 million reads on average in the naive, central memory and regulatory T cell samples. Here immunoSEQ multiplex PCR was the method, and the copy in TCRdb shows in-frame clones only, minus some. The sample lists fewer than 400,000 clones; 6.5% to 10% were seen once. V shed 8 bases and J shed 0 bases, with 8 bases lying between them. This CDR3 is 13 amino acids long. From germline, CDR1 is SNHLY and CDR2 FYNNEI.

The chain carries TRBV2 and TRBJ1-5; D is undetermined. This sequence originates from a woman in her late teens or twenties in good health. Specimen: central memory CD4+ T cells from blood. This CDR3 reads CASDPGSNQPQHF. The CDR3, as DNA: TGTGCCAGCGATCCGGGTAGCAATCAGCCCCAGCATTTT.